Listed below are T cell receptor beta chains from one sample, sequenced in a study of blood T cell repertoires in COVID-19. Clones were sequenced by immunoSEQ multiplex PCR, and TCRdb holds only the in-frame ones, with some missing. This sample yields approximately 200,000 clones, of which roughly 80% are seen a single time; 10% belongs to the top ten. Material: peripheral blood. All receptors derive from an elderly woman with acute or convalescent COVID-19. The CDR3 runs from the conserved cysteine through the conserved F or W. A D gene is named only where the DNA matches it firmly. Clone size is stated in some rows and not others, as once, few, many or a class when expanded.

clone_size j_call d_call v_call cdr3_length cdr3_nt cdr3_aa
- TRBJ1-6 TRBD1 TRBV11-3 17 TGTGCCAGCAGCTCGATCCTCCCGGGACAGGGCTATTCACCCCTCCACTTT CASSSILPGQGYSPLHF
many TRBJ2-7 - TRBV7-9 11 TGTGCCAGCAGCCTCTTCGACGAGCAGTACTTC CASSLFDEQYF
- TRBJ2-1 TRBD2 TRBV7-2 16 TGTGCCAGCAGCTTCGAACTAGCGGGACCATACAATGAGCAGTTCTTC CASSFELAGPYNEQFF
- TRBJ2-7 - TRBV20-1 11 TGCAGTGCTAGCCGACTAGACGAGCAGTACTTC CSASRLDEQYF
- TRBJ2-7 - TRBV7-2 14 TGTGCCAGCAGCTTAGAGGGGACATACTACGAGCAGTACTTC CASSLEGTYYEQYF
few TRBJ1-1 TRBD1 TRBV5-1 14 TGCGCCAGCAGCCCCGGGACAGCGAACACTGAAGCTTTCTTT CASSPGTANTEAFF
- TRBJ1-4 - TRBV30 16 TGTGCCTGGAGTCACGACAGTGATAAAACTAATGAAAAACTGTTTTTT CAWSHDSDKTNEKLFF
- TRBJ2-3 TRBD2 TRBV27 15 TGTGCCAGCAGTTTTAGGAGCGGGGGTTGGTGGACGCAGTATTTT CASSFRSGGWWTQYF
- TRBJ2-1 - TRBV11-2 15 TGTGCCAGCAGCTCGACAGGCCGGCTCCACAATGAGCAGTTCTTC CASSSTGRLHNEQFF
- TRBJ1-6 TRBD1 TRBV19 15 TGTGCCAGTAGCCCGGGACAGGGGTTTCAATCACCCCTCCACTTT CASSPGQGFQSPLHF
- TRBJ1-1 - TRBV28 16 TGTGCCAGCAGCCAGAGACAAGGCAGCCCGAACACTGAAGCTTTCTTT CASSQRQGSPNTEAFF
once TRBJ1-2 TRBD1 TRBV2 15 TGTGCCAGCAGTGTGAACAGGGGAAGGATTCTTGGCTACACCTTC CASSVNRGRILGYTF
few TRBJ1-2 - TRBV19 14 TGTGCCAGCCGCCCGACAGGCACCTTCTATGGCTACACCTTC CASRPTGTFYGYTF
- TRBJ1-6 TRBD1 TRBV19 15 TGTGCCAGTAGTATCCGGGACAGGGGCAGGTCACCCCTCCACTTT CASSIRDRGRSPLHF
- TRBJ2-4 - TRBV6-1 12 TGTGCCAGCAGTGACCCAGGGAACATTCAGTACTTC CASSDPGNIQYF
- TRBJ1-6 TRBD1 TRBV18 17 TGTGCCAGCTCGCGAGCGACAGGGAGCTCCTATAATTCACCCCTCCACTTT CASSRATGSSYNSPLHF
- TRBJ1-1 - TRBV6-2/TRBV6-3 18 TGTGCCAGCAGTTACGGGCCCCGCGCCCACTCCCCGAACACTGAAGCTTTCTTT CASSYGPRAHSPNTEAFF
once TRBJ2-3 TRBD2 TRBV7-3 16 TGTGCCAGCAGCCTCCTCGGGGCGGGGGGAACAGATACGCAGTATTTT CASSLLGAGGTDTQYF
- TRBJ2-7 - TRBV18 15 TGTGCCAGCTCACCAGGGGAGGACAACTCCTACGAGCAGTACTTC CASSPGEDNSYEQYF
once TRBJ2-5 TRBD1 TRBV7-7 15 TGTGCTAGCAGCTTAGGAGGACAGGGGGAAGAGACCCAGTACTTC CASSLGGQGEETQYF
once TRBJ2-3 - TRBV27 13 TGTGCCAGCAGTGGAGTTAATACAGATACGCAGTATTTT CASSGVNTDTQYF
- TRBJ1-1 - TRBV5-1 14 TGCGCCAGCAGCTTGGCCGGGTCGGACACTGAAGCTTTCTTT CASSLAGSDTEAFF
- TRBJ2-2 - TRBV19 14 TGTGCCAGTTCTTCCAACTTCGCGGCCGGGGAGCTGTTTTTT CASSSNFAAGELFF
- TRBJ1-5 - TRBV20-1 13 TGCAGTGCTAGTCCGGGTCAGAGACAGCCCCAGCATTTT CSASPGQRQPQHF
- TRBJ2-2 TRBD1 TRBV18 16 TGTGCCAGCTCGATGCCGGGACAGGCAGCCACCGGGGAGCTGTTTTTT CASSMPGQAATGELFF
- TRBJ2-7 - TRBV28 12 TGTGCCACCCAGACAGGAAACTACGAGCAGTACTTC CATQTGNYEQYF
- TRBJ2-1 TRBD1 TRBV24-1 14 TGTGCCACCAGTGGGCAGGGGGCGGTCAATGAGCAGTTCTTC CATSGQGAVNEQFF
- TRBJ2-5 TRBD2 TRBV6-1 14 TGTGCCAGCAGTGAGGGACTAGCGAAAGAGACCCAGTACTTC CASSEGLAKETQYF
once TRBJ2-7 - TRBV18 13 TGTGCCAGCTCTCCGGCGTACGGGTACGAGCAGTACTTC CASSPAYGYEQYF
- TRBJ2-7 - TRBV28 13 TGTGCCAGCAGAAGACAGGACTCCTACGAGCAGTACTTC CASRRQDSYEQYF
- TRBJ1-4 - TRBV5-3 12 TGTGCCAGAAGCGGTCGGAATGAAAAACTGTTTTTT CARSGRNEKLFF
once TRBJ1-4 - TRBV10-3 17 TGTGCCATCAGTGAGTCGAATCCGGGTGGGACTAATGAAAAACTGTTTTTT CAISESNPGGTNEKLFF
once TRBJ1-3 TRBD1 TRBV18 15 TGTGCCAGCTCACCAGGACAGGGGGCCGGAAACACCATATATTTT CASSPGQGAGNTIYF
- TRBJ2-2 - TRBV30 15 TGTGCCTGGAGTGTTTCATCTAGAATCGCTGGGGAGCTGTTTTTT CAWSVSSRIAGELFF
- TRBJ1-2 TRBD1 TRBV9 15 TGTGCCAGCACCTTAGGGGAAGGGGGCAACTATGGCTACACCTTC CASTLGEGGNYGYTF